Shown below are 6 T cell receptor beta chains from a single sample sequenced in a study of blood T cell repertoires in COVID-19. Sequencing was performed with immunoSEQ multiplex PCR; in TCRdb, only in-frame clones are kept and a portion is missing. This table holds fewer than 200,000 clones, 76% found once. Sequencing was performed on peripheral blood. Receptors were obtained from a woman older than 75 with acute or convalescent COVID-19.

The chain is built from TRBV4-1 and TRBJ1-1; TRBD1 matches at 8 bases. CDR1 and CDR2 from the germline V gene are MGHRA and YSYEKL. With 5 bases clipped from V and 2 bases from J, the junction kept 7 bases outside the gene matches. CDR3 length: 15 amino acids. The CDR3 protein is CASSGQGSSNTEAFF. CDR3 sequence (DNA): TGCGCCAGCAGCGGACAGGGAAGCAGCAACACTGAAGCTTTCTTT.

The J gene is TRBJ2-3, the V gene TRBV7-3; 8 bases match TRBD1. This CDR3 comprises 18 residues. V shed 2 bases, J shed 1 base, and the junction held 11 bases outside the gene matches. The germline V gene encodes CDR1 SGHTA and CDR2 FQGTGA. CDR3 region: CASSLGQGRGLGTDTQYF. The DNA for the CDR3 is TGTGCCAGCAGCTTAGGACAGGGAAGAGGGTTGGGCACAGATACGCAGTATTTT. The full variable domain, in which reference TRBV7-3 and TRBJ2-3 provide the parts outside the CDR3, is GAGVSQTPSNKVTEKGKYVELRCDPISGHTALYWYRQSLGQGPEFLIYFQGTGAADDSGLPNDRFFAVRPEGSVSTLKIQRTERGDSAVYLCASSLGQGRGLGTDTQYFGPGTRLTVL.

This chain uses TRBV29-1 with TRBJ2-4; maybe TRBD2 (5 bases). The CDR3 covers 15 residues. V lost 3 bases and J lost 1, with 13 bases in between. CDR1 and CDR2 (germline): SQVTM, ANQGSEA. The CDR3 coding sequence is TGCAGCGTTGAGGAAGCACTAGGCGCCAAAAACATTCAGTACTTC. Encoded protein: CSVEEALGAKNIQYF. The variable domain in full, completed from reference TRBV29-1 and TRBJ2-4, reads SAVISQKPSRDICQRGTSLTIQCQVDSQVTMMFWYRQQPGQSLTLIATANQGSEATYESGFVIDKFPISRPNLTFSTLTVSNMSPEDSSIYLCSVEEALGAKNIQYFGAGTRLSVL.

The rearrangement uses TRBV6-6 and TRBJ1-1, with D maybe TRBD1 (6 bases). V lost 9 bases to trimming and J lost 1 base, with 12 bases between them. The CDR3 length is 13 residues. CDR1 MNHNY and CDR2 SVGAGI come from the germline V gene (reference sequence). The CDR3 sequence: CARSRDKNTEAFF. The CDR3 bases are TGTGCCAGATCCCGGGACAAGAACACTGAAGCTTTCTTT.

The rearrangement links TRBV2 to TRBJ2-5, with TRBD1 as a possible D gene (5 bases). The CDR3 is 17 residues long. CDR1 and CDR2 from the germline V gene are SNHLY and FYNNEI. The ends were cut back, 2 bases at V and 5 bases at J, with 21 bases in the middle. In DNA, the CDR3 is TGTGCCAGCAGTGAATTTACCGGTAGGGGTAGCTTTGAGACCCAGTACTTC. Translation: CASSEFTGRGSFETQYF.

This chain uses TRBV2 with TRBJ1-6; 9 nucleotides align to TRBD1. Germline CDR1 reads SNHLY; CDR2 reads FYNNEI. V shed 4 bases, J shed 7 bases, and the junction held 8 bases outside the gene matches. CDR3 length: 16 amino acids. Written as DNA, the CDR3 is TGTGCCAGCAGTGGCCTGAGACAGGGGGGAAATTCACCCCTCCACTTT. Encoded protein: CASSGLRQGGNSPLHF.